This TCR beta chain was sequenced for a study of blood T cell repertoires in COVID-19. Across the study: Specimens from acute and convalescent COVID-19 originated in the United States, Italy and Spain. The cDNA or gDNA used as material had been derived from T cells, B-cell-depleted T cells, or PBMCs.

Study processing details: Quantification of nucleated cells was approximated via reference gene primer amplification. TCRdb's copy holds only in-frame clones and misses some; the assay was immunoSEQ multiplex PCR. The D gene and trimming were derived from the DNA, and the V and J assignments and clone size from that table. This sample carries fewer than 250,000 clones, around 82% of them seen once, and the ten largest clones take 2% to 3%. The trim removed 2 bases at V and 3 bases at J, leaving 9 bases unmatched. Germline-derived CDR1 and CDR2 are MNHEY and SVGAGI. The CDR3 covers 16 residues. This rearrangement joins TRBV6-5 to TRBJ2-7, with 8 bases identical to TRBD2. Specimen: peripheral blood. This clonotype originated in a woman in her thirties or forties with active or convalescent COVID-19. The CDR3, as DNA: TGTGCCAGCAGTTACCCCGGGGGGGGGAGGAACTACGAGCAGTACTTC. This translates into CASSYPGGGRNYEQYF.